This paragraph covers one T cell receptor (beta chain) sequence. Generated by immunoSEQ multiplex PCR, the TCRdb table keeps only in-frame clones and is missing some. Found here are approximately 140,000 clones, 84% of them singletons; the top ten hold 2.2%. This specimen comes from a study of blood T cell repertoires in COVID-19. Turning to the study itself: Whether acute or convalescent, the COVID-19 samples came from the United States, Italy and Spain. PBMCs, B-cell-depleted T cells, or T cells provided the cDNA or gDNA that made up the material.

Per germline, CDR1 SGHNT and CDR2 YYREEE (reference sequence). Trimming cost V 2 bases and J 8 bases; bases outside gene matches: 9. CDR3 length: 16 residues. What was sequenced was peripheral blood. The chain combines TRBV5-4 with TRBJ2-3; 12 bases map to TRBD2. The clonotype originates from a man aged 65-85 years with acute or convalescent COVID-19. The CDR3 nucleotides read TGTGCCAGCAGCTTCGACTTGACTAGCGGGGGCGCTACGCAGTATTTT. Its translation is CASSFDLTSGGATQYF.